The table lists the clone carrying this TCR beta chain with a count of one. Its antigen is still unknown. Other DNA sequences of this sample code for an identical CDR3. This CDR3 has 15 residues. Germline-derived CDR1 and CDR2 are SGHVS and FNYEAQ. V was trimmed by 1 base and J by 4 bases, leaving 12 bases between them. This sample is part of a study of Ad26.COV2.S vaccination and SARS-CoV-2 variants. Study as a whole: Of the COV1001 trial arms, the Ad26.COV2.S arm included the donor. The study gave Ad26.COV2.S intramuscularly, once or twice 56 days apart.

As to treatment: some 20 received Ad26.COV2.S at low or high dose, single or two shots; 5 received placebo; per-sample allocation not given. All samples were drawn on day 63, counting from the first vaccine or placebo injection. Ad26 vector vaccine expressed Wuhan-strain SARS-CoV-2 spike. Findings and limits, study-wide: Across vaccine and placebo recipients, the breadth of non-spike TCRs was similar.

Profiled with immunoSEQ multiplex PCR; TCRdb holds only in-frame clones, not every one. The profile shows more than 300,000 clones, about 86% of them singletons. The sequencing used peripheral blood, collected in a trial of Ad26.COV2.S vaccine versus placebo. This chain uses TRBV7-6 with TRBJ2-3, with D perhaps matching TRBD1 or TRBD2 (7 bases each). This receptor was taken from a person between 18 and 59 years old who received the Ad26.COV2.S COVID-19 vaccine or a placebo. CDR3 region: CASSLVGGGADTQYF. The CDR3 DNA reads as TGTGCCAGCAGCTTAGTGGGAGGGGGCGCAGATACGCAGTATTTT.